These 15 T cell receptor beta chains came from one sample sequenced in a study of identifying expanded T cells in peripheral blood. Sequencing was performed with immunoSEQ multiplex PCR; in TCRdb, only in-frame clones are kept and a portion is missing. Of about 130,000 clones listed, approximately 86% were seen once; the top ten hold 7% to 10%. The sequenced material came from blood. These receptor sequences come from a person aged 18 to 75 in good health.

The gene calls are TRBV6-5 and TRBJ2-7, with TRBD2 matching 7 bases. Germline CDR1 reads MNHEY; CDR2 reads SVGAGI. The CDR3 is 15 amino acids. The ends lost 4 bases at V and 1 base at J; junction bases unmatched: 7. This CDR3 reads CASSLGAGRSYEQYF. For the CDR3, the DNA is TGTGCCAGCAGTTTAGGAGCGGGGCGATCCTACGAGCAGTACTTC.

The chain's CDR3 is CASSPGWGMDTGELFF. The CDR3 nucleotides are TGTGCCAGTAGCCCCGGGTGGGGGATGGACACCGGGGAGCTGTTTTTT. This sequence joins TRBV19 and TRBJ2-2, with D possibly being TRBD1 or TRBD2 (5 bases each). V gave up 6 bases and J gave up 3 bases, with 17 bases separating them. Germline-derived CDR1 and CDR2 are LNHDA and SQIVND (reference sequence). CDR3 length: 16 amino acids.

V is TRBV27 and J is TRBJ1-5, with D perhaps matching TRBD1 (5 bases). The V and J ends lost 4 bases and 1 base respectively, with 8 bases between them. The CDR3 has 14 residues. Germline CDR1 reads MNHEY; CDR2 reads SMNVEV (reference sequence). DNA of the CDR3: TGTGCCAGCAGTTCGGGACGGAGCAATCAGCCCCAGCATTTT. Translated, it gives CASSSGRSNQPQHF.

CDR3 sequence: CAWSVPPGQGYTEAFF. The CDR3 region has the DNA TGTGCCTGGAGTGTACCCCCCGGACAGGGGTACACTGAAGCTTTCTTT. The gene calls are TRBV30 and TRBJ1-1; 9 bases agree with TRBD1. The CDR3 runs to 16 residues. Looked up from germline, CDR1 is GTSNPN and CDR2 is SVGIG (reference sequence). The J segment lost 3 bases and the V segment lost 0 bases, leaving 8 bases of the junction unmatched.

This chain uses TRBV5-1 with TRBJ2-1; 11 nucleotides agree with TRBD2. Trimming took 2 bases from V and 0 from J; bases not matched to a gene: 1. CDR1 and CDR2 from the germline V gene are SGHRS and YFSETQ. The CDR3 has 16 residues. DNA of the CDR3: TGCGCCAGCAGCTTCACTAGCGGGGGCTCCTACAATGAGCAGTTCTTC. Amino acids: CASSFTSGGSYNEQFF.

The chain employs TRBV30 and TRBJ2-3, with D tentatively TRBD2 (7 bases). Per germline, CDR1 GTSNPN and CDR2 SVGIG (reference sequence). V shed 4 bases and J shed 3 bases, with 17 bases lying between them. The CDR3 is 15 amino acids. CDR3 in DNA: TGTGCCTGGACCCTAGGGGGGCGGGGGACAGATACGCAGTATTTT. This encodes CAWTLGGRGTDTQYF. The full variable domain, rest sourced from reference TRBV30 and TRBJ2-3, is SQTIHQWPATLVQPVGSPLSLECTVEGTSNPNLYWYRQAAGRGLQLLFYSVGIGQISSEVPQNLSASRPQDRQFILSSKKLLLSDSGFYLCAWTLGGRGTDTQYFGPGTRLTVL.

V usage is TRBV27 and J usage is TRBJ2-1, with D unclear. Trimming pared 4 bases from V and 8 bases from J, leaving 12 bases between. There are 13 residues in the CDR3. CDR1 and CDR2 from the germline V gene are MNHEY and SMNVEV (reference sequence). The CDR3 region has the DNA TGTGCCAGCAGTTCTTTCGGCGAGGATGAGCAGTTCTTC. It is translated as CASSSFGEDEQFF.

The J gene is TRBJ2-7, the V gene TRBV6-1; D may correspond to TRBD1 or TRBD2 (6 bases each). The germline gives CDR1 MNHNS, CDR2 SASEGT. The CDR3 has 15 residues. V gave up 2 bases and J gave up 2 bases, with 13 bases separating them. The CDR3 bases are TGTGCCAGCAGTGAACTCACGGAGGGGGCCTACGAGCAGTACTTC. As protein: CASSELTEGAYEQYF.

This chain connects TRBV5-6 to TRBJ1-2; 8 bases line up with TRBD1. CDR3 size: 14 residues. Germline lookup yields CDR1 SGHDT and CDR2 YYEEEE. The V segment lost 5 bases and the J segment 4 bases; nucleotides outside the gene matches: 7. The CDR3: CASRVDRGFYGYTF. The CDR3 DNA reads as TGTGCCAGCAGAGTTGACAGGGGCTTCTATGGCTACACCTTC.

The chain is built from TRBV28 and TRBJ2-7; 8 bases are shared with TRBD2. The CDR3 extends over 15 amino acids. V trimming: 6 bases; J trimming: 3 bases; junction bases outside the gene matches: 10. Germline CDR1 is MDHEN and CDR2 is SYDVKM. The CDR3 sequence is CASSSGLAGSYEQYF. DNA of the CDR3: TGTGCCAGCAGCTCTGGGCTAGCGGGTAGCTACGAGCAGTACTTC.

Notes on this clone: Compared with germline, one end of the junction differs, possibly owing to a read error. The rearrangement uses TRBV4-2 and TRBJ2-1, with a tentative D call TRBD2 (5 bases). The length of the CDR3 is 17 residues. The germline V gene has CDR1 LGHNA and CDR2 YNFKEQ. In nucleotides, the CDR3 is TGTGCCAGCAGCCAATTGTCAGCGGCCGCCTCCTACGATGAGCAGTTCTTC. Amino acids: CASSQLSAAASYDEQFF.

This rearrangement joins TRBV28 to TRBJ2-1; no reliable D call. The germline gives CDR1 MDHEN, CDR2 SYDVKM. The CDR3 is made up of 10 amino acids. The germline V and J ends were trimmed by 9 bases and 9 bases, with 9 bases remaining between them. The CDR3 protein is CASNSGEQFF. The CDR3 DNA reads TGTGCCAGTAACTCCGGTGAGCAGTTCTTC.

V usage is TRBV7-3 and J usage is TRBJ1-2; tentatively, D is TRBD1 (6 bases). The germline gives CDR1 SGHTA, CDR2 FQGTGA. The CDR3 has 14 amino acids. The V end lost 4 bases, the J end lost 6 bases, and 15 bases lay between the germline ends. This CDR3 is CASSSGLGGHGYTF. CDR3 nucleotides: TGTGCCAGCAGCTCCGGCCTTGGGGGCCATGGCTACACCTTC.

This clone was detected only a few times. V gene TRBV7-9 combines with J gene TRBJ2-1; a possible D gene is TRBD1 (6 bases). V was pared by 5 bases and J by 8 bases, with 16 bases between. CDR3 length: 14 amino acids. Per the germline V gene, CDR1 is SEHNR and CDR2 is FQNEAQ (reference sequence). The chain's CDR3 is CASSMDRNGYEQFF. CDR3 nucleotide sequence: TGTGCCAGCAGCATGGACAGAAATGGGTATGAGCAGTTCTTC. Complete variable domain (other parts from reference TRBV7-9 and TRBJ2-1): DTGVSQNPRHKITKRGQNVTFRCDPISEHNRLYWYRQTLGQGPEFLTYFQNEAQLEKSRLLSDRFSAERPKGSFSTLEIQRTEQGDSAMYLCASSMDRNGYEQFFGPGTRLTVL.

This CDR3 reads CASGIDRERDWQFF. The CDR3 nucleotides are TGTGCCAGCGGAATAGACAGGGAGCGGGACTGGCAGTTCTTC. The chain carries TRBV7-9 and TRBJ2-1; perhaps D is TRBD1 or TRBD2 (7 bases each). Germline V gene lookup returns CDR1 SEHNR and CDR2 FQNEAQ (reference sequence). The V end lost 8 bases, the J end lost 12 bases, and 23 bases lay between the germline ends. CDR3 length: 14 residues.